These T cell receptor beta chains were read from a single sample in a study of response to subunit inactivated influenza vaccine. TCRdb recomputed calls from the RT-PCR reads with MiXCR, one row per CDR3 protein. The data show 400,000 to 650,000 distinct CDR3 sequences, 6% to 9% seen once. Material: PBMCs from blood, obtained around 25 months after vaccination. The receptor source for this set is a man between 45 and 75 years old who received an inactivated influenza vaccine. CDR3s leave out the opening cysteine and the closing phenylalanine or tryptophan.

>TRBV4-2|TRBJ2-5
ASSQPGALGETQY
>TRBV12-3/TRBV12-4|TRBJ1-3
ASRYVRSSGNTIY
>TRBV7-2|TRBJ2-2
ASSPTRDTANTGELF
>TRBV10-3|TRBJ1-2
AISESWTGGFYGYT
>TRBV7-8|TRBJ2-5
ASSLGGVKTQY
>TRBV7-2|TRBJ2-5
ASSRGQLKETQY
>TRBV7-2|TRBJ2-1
ASSLAFRLANEQF
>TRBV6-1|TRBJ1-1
ASSVVLMNTEAF
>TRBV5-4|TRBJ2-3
ASSSQVTDTQY
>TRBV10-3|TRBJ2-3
AISPGMTASTDTQY
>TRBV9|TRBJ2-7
ASSVVGCDLSYYEQY
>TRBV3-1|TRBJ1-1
ASSQRRGQGGPSAEAF
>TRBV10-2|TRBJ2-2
ASSWGLDTGELF
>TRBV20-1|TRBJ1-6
SASPPGGYNSPLH
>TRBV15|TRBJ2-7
ATSEGSYEQY
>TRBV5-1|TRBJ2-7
ASSLDASGEQY
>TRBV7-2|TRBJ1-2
ASSLGPQGSYGYT
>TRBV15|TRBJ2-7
ATAGGLAGMYEQY
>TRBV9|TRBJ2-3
ASSVTGSTDTQY
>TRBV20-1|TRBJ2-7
SARVPARPINEQY
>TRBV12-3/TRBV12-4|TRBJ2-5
ASTLGTSGRETQY
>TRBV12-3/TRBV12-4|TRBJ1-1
ASRATGGTEAF